Each of the 11 T cell receptor beta chains below was sequenced from the same sample in a study of cytomegalovirus exposure and HLA in healthy donors. This PCR relied on a set of 60 Vbeta primers and 13 Jbeta primers. Profiled with immunoSEQ multiplex PCR; TCRdb holds only in-frame clones, not every one. This table holds 85,000 to 90,000 clones, approximately 72% found once. The material sequenced was PBMCs. The source of these receptors is a man aged 30-40 years in good health and CMV-seropositive.

The chain carries TRBV6-5 and TRBJ2-2, with 7 nucleotides matching TRBD2. The CDR3 has 15 residues. Germline CDR1 MNHEY, CDR2 SVGAGI. V gave up 6 bases and J gave up 1 base; unmatched junction bases: 5. This CDR3 reads CASSTGGLNTGELFF. CDR3 nucleotide sequence: TGTGCCAGCAGCACGGGAGGCCTGAACACCGGGGAGCTGTTTTTT.

This chain uses TRBV2 with TRBJ2-7, with a weak D call TRBD1 (5 bases). Trimming shortened V by 3 bases and J by 6 bases, and 9 bases separated the two germline ends. The CDR3 length is 12 residues. In germline, CDR1 is SNHLY, CDR2 FYNNEI. CDR3 sequence (DNA): TGTGCCAGCAGTGAGGCAGGGCCCGAGCAGTACTTC. Translating gives CASSEAGPEQYF.

The rearrangement joins TRBV25-1 to TRBJ2-5; 7 bases line up with TRBD2. The CDR3 has 15 amino acids. J was trimmed by 6 bases and V by 4 bases; bases with no gene match: 11. Looked up from germline, CDR1 is MGHDK and CDR2 is SYGVNS. The CDR3 is CASSGRGAGQKTQYF. CDR3 bases: TGTGCCAGCAGTGGAAGGGGAGCGGGGCAGAAGACCCAGTACTTC.

The chain employs TRBV4-1 and TRBJ2-7; weak D call: TRBD2 (5 bases). V was cut by 0 bases and J by 0 bases, with 18 bases left in between. The CDR3 consists of 18 residues. Germline V lookup: CDR1 MGHRA, CDR2 YSYEKL. CDR3 in amino acids: CASSQDRERGSYSYEQYF. The DNA of the CDR3 is TGCGCCAGCAGCCAAGATCGGGAACGCGGGTCTTACTCCTACGAGCAGTACTTC.

The CDR3 nucleotides are TGCGCCAGCAGCGAGACGGGACTAGGATTTGAAGAGACCCAGTACTTC. Translating gives CASSETGLGFEETQYF. V and J are TRBV10-1 and TRBJ2-5; TRBD2 aligns across 8 bases. CDR1 and CDR2 from the germline V gene are WNHNN and SYGVQD (reference sequence). This CDR3 region has 16 residues. The V and J ends lost 6 bases and 3 bases, in that order; junction bases with no gene match: 12.

This chain links TRBV2 with TRBJ2-1; TRBD2 agrees at 11 bases. CDR1 and CDR2 (germline): SNHLY, FYNNEI. V gave up 3 bases and J gave up 4 bases; unmatched junction bases: 2. The CDR3 has 15 residues. The CDR3 spells CASSDRLAGYNEQFF. The CDR3 DNA is TGTGCCAGCAGTGATCGACTAGCGGGGTACAATGAGCAGTTCTTC.

The V gene is TRBV7-2, the J gene TRBJ1-5; 7 bases fit TRBD1. Germline V CDR1 and CDR2: SGHTA, FQGNSA. J was trimmed by 7 bases and V by 1 base; bases with no gene match: 7. The CDR3 runs 15 residues. CDR3: CASSLGGGGRQPQHF. CDR3 bases: TGTGCCAGCAGCTTAGGAGGGGGCGGAAGACAGCCCCAGCATTTT.

The chain joins TRBV9 to TRBJ2-2; 7 bases fit TRBD1. CDR3 size: 15 residues. CDR1 is SGDLS and CDR2 is YYNGEE in the germline V gene. V gave up 6 bases and J gave up 2 bases; unmatched junction bases: 7. Here the CDR3 reads CASTSGTANTGELFF. The CDR3 DNA follows: TGTGCCAGCACCTCCGGGACAGCCAACACCGGGGAGCTGTTTTTT.

This clone has a single count. The gene calls are TRBV4-1 and TRBJ2-2; 8 bases map to TRBD1. This CDR3 has 17 residues. Trimming at V came to 1 base and at J to 1 base, leaving 5 bases not matched to a gene. Germline lookup yields CDR1 MGHRA and CDR2 YSYEKL. The CDR3 sequence: CASSQGDRGGNTGELFF. As DNA, the CDR3 is TGCGCCAGCAGCCAAGGCGACAGGGGAGGGAACACCGGGGAGCTGTTTTTT.

CDR3 sequence (DNA): TGTGCCAGCAGCCAGACCGGGACAGGTACCACAGATACGCAGTATTTT. Translating gives CASSQTGTGTTDTQYF. The chain carries TRBV14 and TRBJ2-3; 8 nucleotides align to TRBD1. Germline lookup yields CDR1 SGHDN and CDR2 FVKESK. Trimming cost V 3 bases and J 2 bases; bases outside gene matches: 7. This CDR3 comprises 16 residues.

This clone ranks as medium-sized (0.01 to 0.1%). The chain joins TRBV6-4 to TRBJ2-1; TRBD1 matches 7 bases. Germline V gives CDR1 MRHNA, CDR2 SNTAGT. The length of the CDR3 is 15 residues. The trim removed 6 bases at V and 8 bases at J, leaving 13 bases unmatched. DNA for the CDR3: TGTGCCAGCAGCTTAGGGGGCGCCCCCTCGGATGAGCAGTTCTTC. This codes for CASSLGGAPSDEQFF.